This TCR beta chain originates from a study of cytomegalovirus exposure and HLA in healthy donors. Study-wide results and caveats: Analysis was carried out at a later point, and it linked a missense DCLRE1C variant to TCR beta V- and J-gene trimming.

Germline CDR1 is MNHNY and CDR2 is SVGAGI (reference sequence). The CDR3 length is 14 residues. Trimming at V came to 5 bases and at J to 1 base, leaving 2 bases not matched to a gene. 60 Vbeta and 13 Jbeta primers were used in PCR. Using immunoSEQ multiplex PCR, the repertoire was profiled, and TCRdb retains in-frame clones only, with some absent. In the table there are around 65,000 clones, roughly 80% of which are singletons. On this clone itself: Its target is unknown.

The TCR comes from a girl aged 5-17 years in good health and CMV-seropositive. This rearrangement joins TRBV6-6 to TRBJ1-5; 7 positions match TRBD1. The material sequenced was PBMCs. CDR3 residues: CASSPTGSNQPQHF. The DNA for the CDR3 is TGTGCCAGCAGTCCGACAGGGAGCAATCAGCCCCAGCATTTT.